What follows are 20 T cell receptor beta chains derived from one specimen sequenced in a study of CD8+CD57+ T cells in acquired aplastic anemia. Genomic DNA provided the template from which TCR beta VDJ and CDR3 profiles were obtained. TCRdb independently ran MiXCR on the reads; one entry per CDR3 protein. This table holds around 150,000 distinct CDR3 sequences, over 70% found once. Individuals selected for sequencing had exhibited CD8+CD57+ cell expansion on flow cytometry. Sequencing was done on a sample of sorted CD4+, CD8+, or CD8+CD57+ T cells (not recorded which) from PBMCs. Source of these receptors: a human donor with aplastic anemia.

CDR3 amino acids: CASSLGRGREQYF. The CDR3 DNA reads TGTGCCAGCAGCTTGGGCAGGGGGAGGGAGCAGTACTTC. The genes are TRBV7-2 and TRBJ2-7; D is perhaps TRBD1 (7 bases). The CDR3 extends over 13 amino acids. CDR1 is SGHTA, CDR2 FQGNSA, per germline. Trimming took off 3 bases at V and 7 bases at J, with 13 bases between the two ends.

This clonotype was observed at least ten times. The V call is TRBV20-1, the J call TRBJ2-1; the D gene is possibly TRBD2 (5 bases). The CDR3 covers 14 residues. Trimming stripped 2 bases from V and 5 bases from J, with 13 bases between. Germline V CDR1 and CDR2: DFQATT, SNEGSKA (reference sequence). The CDR3: CSARSVASDNEQFF. In DNA form, the CDR3 reads TGCAGTGCTAGATCGGTAGCGTCGGACAATGAGCAGTTCTTC.

J is TRBJ2-3 and V is TRBV2; no definite D call. This CDR3 has 14 amino acids. With 2 bases removed from V and 0 bases from J, the gap between germline ends came to 6 bases. Germline CDR1 SNHLY, CDR2 FYNNEI. The CDR3 loop reads CASSELTSTDTQYF. CDR3 nucleotides: TGTGCCAGCAGTGAACTGACTAGCACAGATACGCAGTATTTT.

The chain combines TRBV12-3 or TRBV12-4 with TRBJ2-6; the D gene is possibly TRBD1 (6 bases). V lost 1 base and J lost 0, with 10 bases in between. This CDR3 is 17 amino acids long. The CDR3 loop is CASSLGQASSGANVLTF. Here the CDR3 DNA reads TGTGCCAGCAGTTTAGGACAGGCGAGCTCTGGGGCCAACGTCCTGACTTTC.

The rearrangement links TRBV6-1 to TRBJ1-1; D gene unclear. The CDR3 has 14 residues. V lost 3 bases and J 5 bases, leaving 13 bases between the germline ends. The germline CDR1 and CDR2 sequences are MNHNS and SASEGT. CDR3 nucleotides: TGTGCCAGCAGTGATACTTTAGCGGGTACTGAAGCTTTCTTT. Protein product: CASSDTLAGTEAFF.

In its sample, this clonotype was seen a few times. V is TRBV7-9 and J is TRBJ1-1; D gene unclear. CDR3 length equals 14 residues. CDR1 is SEHNR and CDR2 is FQNEAQ in the germline V gene (reference sequence). V lost 0 bases to trimming and J lost 5 bases, with 10 bases between them. The CDR3, as DNA: TGTGCCAGCAGCTTAGCTGGCAGCTCGACTGAAGCTTTCTTT. It yields the protein CASSLAGSSTEAFF.

The gene calls are TRBV20-1 and TRBJ2-3; 8 bases line up with TRBD2. After removal of 6 bases from V and 4 bases from J, the junction contained 9 bases not matched to a gene. The CDR3 is 14 residues long. CDR1 is DFQATT and CDR2 is SNEGSKA in the germline V gene (reference sequence). This CDR3 reads CSAPRGAVSDTQYF. The CDR3 DNA is TGCAGTGCGCCGCGGGGGGCCGTGTCAGATACGCAGTATTTT.

V is TRBV20-1 and J is TRBJ1-1; D remains unclear. The ends were cut back, 5 bases at V and 0 bases at J, with 10 bases in the middle. The CDR3 covers 13 residues. CDR1 and CDR2 (germline): DFQATT, SNEGSKA (reference sequence). The CDR3 DNA reads TGCAGTGCTCAGCCCGAGGTGAACACTGAAGCTTTCTTT. Translated, it gives CSAQPEVNTEAFF.

This clonotype was recorded many times. The chain carries TRBV6-1 and TRBJ2-7, with D tentatively TRBD2 (7 bases). The CDR3 length is 15 residues. Trimming cost V 3 bases and J 5 bases, with 17 bases left between them. Per germline, CDR1 MNHNS and CDR2 SASEGT. CDR3 nucleotide sequence: TGTGCCAGCAGTGAGAACACTGAGGGGGGGAACGAGCAGTACTTC. Encoded protein: CASSENTEGGNEQYF.

The genes are TRBV10-3 and TRBJ1-1; no reliable D call. Trimming took off 6 bases at V and 5 bases at J, with 10 bases between the two ends. CDR1 is ENHRY, CDR2 SYGVKD, per germline. CDR3 length: 12 residues. CDR3 region: CAISALGTEAFF. The CDR3 region has the DNA TGTGCCATCAGCGCCCTTGGGACTGAAGCTTTCTTT.

This clonotype showed up just once. The chain has TRBV5-1 and TRBJ2-7, with TRBD2 as a possible D gene (5 bases). V lost 3 bases and J lost 9, with 16 bases in between. Looked up from germline, CDR1 is SGHRS and CDR2 is YFSETQ. The length of the CDR3 is 13 residues. CDR3 sequence: CASSSGVADTQYV. Written as DNA, the CDR3 is TGCGCCAGCAGCTCCGGGGTTGCAGATACGCAGTACGTC.

The chain employs TRBV5-1 and TRBJ2-3; 9 nucleotides line up with TRBD1. This CDR3 has 12 residues. Germline CDR1 is SGHRS and CDR2 is YFSETQ. The J segment lost 8 bases and the V segment lost 4 bases, leaving 2 bases of the junction unmatched. The CDR3 DNA reads TGCGCCAGCAGCGCGGACAGGGGTACGCAGTATTTT. Residues: CASSADRGTQYF.

In its sample, this clonotype was seen once. This chain joins TRBV7-2 and TRBJ1-1; possible D gene TRBD1, 6 bases. This CDR3 has 14 residues. Germline CDR1 SGHTA, CDR2 FQGNSA. Between the trimmed V and J ends, which lost 6 bases and 5 bases, there was a span of 16 bases. The CDR3 loop is CASRPTGLRTEAFF. The CDR3 DNA is TGTGCCAGCAGGCCAACAGGGCTTCGGACTGAAGCTTTCTTT.

This rearrangement joins TRBV5-1 to TRBJ1-3; D not certain. The CDR3 covers 15 residues. Germline values: CDR1 SGHRS, CDR2 YFSETQ. The V gene lost 4 bases and the J gene lost 0 bases, with 11 bases spanning the gap. The chain's CDR3 is CASSVQTSSGNTIYF. The DNA of the CDR3 is TGCGCCAGCAGCGTACAGACGAGCTCTGGAAACACCATATATTTT.

CDR3 sequence (DNA): TGCAGCGCCCGGACTAGCGGGACGAATGAGCAGTTCTTC. Its protein is CSARTSGTNEQFF. This chain uses TRBV29-1 with TRBJ2-5, with 12 bases aligning to TRBD2. The DNA end is more similar to TRBJ2-1, so the J call may be wrong. The V gene's germline CDR1 is SQVTM and CDR2 ANQGSEA. The CDR3 covers 13 residues.

This clonotype was counted only a few times. The V call is TRBV15, the J call TRBJ1-2, with 7 bases identical to TRBD1. Germline values: CDR1 LNHNV, CDR2 YYDKDF (reference sequence). The ends lost 1 base at V and 2 bases at J; junction bases unmatched: 1. This CDR3 region has 14 residues. The CDR3 region has the DNA TGTGCCACCAGCAGAGCGGACAGGAACTATGGCTACACCTTC. Its translation: CATSRADRNYGYTF.

This CDR3 reads CASSVQGGGGYEQYF. The CDR3 region has the DNA TGTGCCAGTAGTGTACAGGGAGGAGGGGGCTACGAGCAGTACTTC. The chain couples TRBV19 to TRBJ2-7, with D perhaps matching TRBD1 or TRBD2 (6 bases each). The CDR3 totals 15 residues. V dropped 5 bases and J dropped 3 bases, with 17 bases sitting between them. Per the germline V gene, CDR1 is LNHDA and CDR2 is SQIVND (reference sequence).

This clonotype appeared a few times. This chain links TRBV12-3 or TRBV12-4 with TRBJ2-5, with D possibly being TRBD1 (6 bases). The V and J ends lost 1 base and 2 bases respectively, with 11 bases between them. The CDR3 is 15 amino acids. CDR3 protein: CASSLEQGPQETQYF. DNA for the CDR3: TGTGCCAGCAGTTTAGAGCAGGGGCCTCAAGAGACCCAGTACTTC.

The chain is built from TRBV5-1 and TRBJ2-1; weak D call: TRBD1 (6 bases). Trimming stripped 2 bases from V and 7 bases from J, with 13 bases between. Germline lookup yields CDR1 SGHRS and CDR2 YFSETQ. This CDR3 region has 14 residues. The DNA for the CDR3 is TGCGCCAGCAGCTTATACGGAACAGGGAATGAGCAGTTCTTC. Its protein product is CASSLYGTGNEQFF.

The rearrangement uses TRBV7-6 and TRBJ2-3, with 8 positions matching TRBD1. CDR3 length equals 15 residues. Germline lookup yields CDR1 SGHVS and CDR2 FNYEAQ. The V gene end was trimmed by 6 bases and the J gene end by 3 bases; junction bases not matched to a gene: 8. CDR3 sequence reads: CASSHTGGRTDTQYF. CDR3 nucleotide sequence: TGTGCCAGCAGTCACACAGGGGGGCGTACAGATACGCAGTATTTT.